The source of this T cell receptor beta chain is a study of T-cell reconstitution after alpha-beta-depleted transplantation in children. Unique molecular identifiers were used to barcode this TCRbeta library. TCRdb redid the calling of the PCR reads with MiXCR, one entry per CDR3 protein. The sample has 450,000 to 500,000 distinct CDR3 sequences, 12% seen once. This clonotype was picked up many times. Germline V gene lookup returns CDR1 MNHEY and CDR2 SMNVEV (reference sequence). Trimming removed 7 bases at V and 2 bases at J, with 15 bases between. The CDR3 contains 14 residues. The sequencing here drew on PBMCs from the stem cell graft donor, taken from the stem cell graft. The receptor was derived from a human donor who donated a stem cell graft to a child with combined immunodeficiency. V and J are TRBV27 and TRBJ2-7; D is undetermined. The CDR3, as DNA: TGTGCCAGCAACCCATTAAGGTCACCCTACGAGCAGTACTTC. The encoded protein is CASNPLRSPYEQYF.